This T cell receptor beta chain was identified during a study of identical twins. Study conclusions and caveats: For zero-insertion analyses, partial confounding could come from invariant MAIT and iNKT cells. Rather than following the same donors, the conclusions depended on cross-sectional statistical analysis.

A universal primer site was added by template switching, and unique molecular identifiers were carried by the cDNA. From the 5' RACE reads, TCRdb called clonotypes with MiXCR, one entry per CDR3 protein. This table has fewer than 800,000 distinct CDR3 sequences, about 7.1% appearing once. For this clonotype: Its cognate antigen is unknown.

CDR1 is LGHDT and CDR2 is YNNKEL in the germline V gene (reference sequence). The CDR3 runs to 13 residues. Deletions cut 3 bases from V and 0 bases from J, with 6 bases between. This same sample was also part of a study on yellow fever vaccine responses in identical twins.

This TCR was sampled from a young woman in good health. Sequences were obtained from PBMCs. V gene TRBV3-1 combines with J gene TRBJ2-7; no clear D. CDR3 residues: CASSQTHSYEQYF. CDR3 DNA: TGTGCCAGCAGCCAGACACACTCCTACGAGCAGTACTTC.